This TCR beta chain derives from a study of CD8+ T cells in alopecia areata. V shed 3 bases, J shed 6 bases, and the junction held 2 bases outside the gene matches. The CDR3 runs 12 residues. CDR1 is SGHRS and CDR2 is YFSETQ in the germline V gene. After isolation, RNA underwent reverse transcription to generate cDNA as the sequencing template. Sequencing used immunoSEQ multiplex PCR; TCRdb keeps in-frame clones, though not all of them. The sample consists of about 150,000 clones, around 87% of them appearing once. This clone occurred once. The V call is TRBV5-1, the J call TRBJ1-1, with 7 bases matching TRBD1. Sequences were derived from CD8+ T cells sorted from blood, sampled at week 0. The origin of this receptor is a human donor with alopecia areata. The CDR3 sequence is CASSYTGAEAFF. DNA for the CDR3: TGCGCCAGCAGCTACACAGGGGCTGAAGCTTTCTTT.